This TCR beta chain is drawn from a study of radiation and T cells in renal cell carcinoma. In the study overall: Nephrectomy followed 15 Gy stereotactic body radiation by 4 weeks.

The assay was immunoSEQ multiplex PCR, and TCRdb's table has in-frame clones only and misses some. The sample lists approximately 110,000 clones; approximately 82% were seen once. A single count supports this clone. The antigen is undetermined. The CDR3 is 18 residues long. Per the germline V gene, CDR1 is SGHDN and CDR2 is FVKESK. V dropped 0 bases and J dropped 0 bases, with 15 bases sitting between them. Time point given: baseline pretreatment blood. Treatment in this sample: 15 Gy SBRT to primary tumor, nephrectomy 4 weeks later. Clear cell pathology was present in this patient's renal cell carcinoma. Study observations and caveats: In blood, top tumor clones expanded by 2 weeks, shrinking by 4.

The rearrangement uses TRBV14 and TRBJ2-4, with D possibly being TRBD2 (6 bases). This clonotype was obtained from a woman aged 55-75 years with renal cell carcinoma. The sample in question was blood, obtained from a patient whose treatment included radiotherapy and nephrectomy. The CDR3 DNA is TGTGCCAGCAGCCAAGATGCGGAGACTAGACTAGCCAAAAACATTCAGTACTTC. It yields the protein CASSQDAETRLAKNIQYF. Together with reference TRBV14 and TRBJ2-4, the CDR3 gives the full variable domain: EAGVTQFPSHSVIEKGQTVTLRCDPISGHDNLYWYRRVMGKEIKFLLHFVKESKQDESGMPNNRFLAERTGGTYSTLKVQPAELEDSGVYFCASSQDAETRLAKNIQYFGAGTRLSVL.